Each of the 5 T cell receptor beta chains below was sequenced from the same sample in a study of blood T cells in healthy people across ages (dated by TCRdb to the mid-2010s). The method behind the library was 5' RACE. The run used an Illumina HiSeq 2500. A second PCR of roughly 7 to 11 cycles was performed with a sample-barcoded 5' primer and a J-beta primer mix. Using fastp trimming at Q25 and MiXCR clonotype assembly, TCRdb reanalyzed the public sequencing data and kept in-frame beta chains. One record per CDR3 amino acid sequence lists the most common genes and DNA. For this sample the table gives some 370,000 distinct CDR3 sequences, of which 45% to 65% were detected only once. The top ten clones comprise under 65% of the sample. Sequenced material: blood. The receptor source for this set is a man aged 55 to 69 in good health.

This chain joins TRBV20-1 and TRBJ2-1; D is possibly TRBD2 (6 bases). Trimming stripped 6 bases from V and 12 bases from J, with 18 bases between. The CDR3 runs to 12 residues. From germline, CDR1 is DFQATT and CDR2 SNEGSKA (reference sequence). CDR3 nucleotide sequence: TGCAGTGCCTTGACTAGAGGGAACGGGCAGTTCTTC. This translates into CSALTRGNGQFF.

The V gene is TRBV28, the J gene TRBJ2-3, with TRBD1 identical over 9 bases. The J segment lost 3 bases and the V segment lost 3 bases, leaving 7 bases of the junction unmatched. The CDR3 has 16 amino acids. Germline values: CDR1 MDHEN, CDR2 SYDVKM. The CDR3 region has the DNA TGTGCCAGCAGTTTTCTTTCGACAGGGGGGACAGATACGCAGTATTTT. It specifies CASSFLSTGGTDTQYF.

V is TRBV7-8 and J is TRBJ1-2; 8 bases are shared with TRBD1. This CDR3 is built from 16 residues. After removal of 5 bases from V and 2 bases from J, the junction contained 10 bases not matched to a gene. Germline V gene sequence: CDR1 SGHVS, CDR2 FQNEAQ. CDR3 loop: CASSPHVRQGNYGYTF. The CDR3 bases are TGTGCCAGCAGCCCACACGTTCGACAGGGGAACTATGGCTACACCTTC. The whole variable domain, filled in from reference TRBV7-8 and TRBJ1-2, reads GAGVSQSPRYKVAKRGQDVALRCDPISGHVSLFWYQQALGQGPEFLTYFQNEAQLDKSGLPSDRFFAERPEGSVSTLKIQRTQQEDSAVYLCASSPHVRQGNYGYTFGSGTRLTVV.

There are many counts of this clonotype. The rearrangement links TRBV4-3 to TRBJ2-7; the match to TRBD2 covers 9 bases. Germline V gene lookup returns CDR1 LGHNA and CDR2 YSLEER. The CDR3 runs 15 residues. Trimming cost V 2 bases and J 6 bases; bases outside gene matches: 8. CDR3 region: CASSQLLAGLSEQYF. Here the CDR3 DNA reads TGCGCCAGCAGCCAACTCCTAGCGGGACTGAGCGAGCAGTACTTC.

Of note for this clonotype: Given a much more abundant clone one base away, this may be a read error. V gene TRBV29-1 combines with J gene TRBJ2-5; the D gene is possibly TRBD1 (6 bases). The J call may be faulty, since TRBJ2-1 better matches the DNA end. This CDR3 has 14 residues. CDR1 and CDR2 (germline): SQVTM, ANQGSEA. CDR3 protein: CSVAVGQTQETQFF. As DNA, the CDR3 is TGCAGCGTTGCGGTCGGACAGACCCAAGAGACCCAGTTCTTC.